The TCR beta chain under discussion was sequenced for a study of PD-L1 blockade in urothelial cancer. Background on the study: Blood analyses occurred 3 weeks (second dose) and 6 weeks post treatment start. Among blood samples, the median T cell count was some 140,000.

The J segment lost 2 bases and the V segment lost 4 bases, leaving 4 bases of the junction unmatched. The CDR3 loop spans 15 amino acids. CDR1 and CDR2 from the germline V gene are SGHRS and YFSETQ. General study points: Better progression-free and overall survival followed lower pretreatment blood clonality.

On this clone: What it recognizes is unknown.

Profiled with immunoSEQ multiplex PCR; TCRdb holds only in-frame clones, not every one. The sample consists of tens of thousands of clones, roughly 90% of them appearing once. The clonotype was recovered from a man aged 55 to 70 with urothelial cancer. The V and J genes are TRBV5-1 and TRBJ2-3; 10 bases agree with TRBD2. This sample comprised PBMCs, obtained around atezolizumab (anti-PD-L1) treatment. The CDR3 sequence: CASSTGLAATDTQYF. CDR3 bases: TGCGCCAGCAGCACCGGACTAGCGGCCACAGATACGCAGTATTTT.